A selection of T cell receptor beta chains follows, all from one sample in a study of T cell changes during pregnancy in multiple sclerosis. The table came from immunoSEQ multiplex PCR; TCRdb's copy has only in-frame clones and leaves some out. The sample lists about 87,000 clones; 93% were seen once. The sample in question was peripheral blood, obtained in the third trimester of pregnancy. The receptors derive from a female donor in good health, enrolled as a control in a pregnancy study. Both conserved end residues are part of each CDR3. A D gene is named only where the DNA matches it firmly. Rows may omit the clone size; those that give it use once, few, many or a size class.

. | TRBJ2-1 | TRBV7-2 | . | CASSQNNEQFF | TGTGCCAGCAGCCAGAACAATGAGCAGTTCTTC
. | TRBJ2-6 | TRBV5-1 | . | CASSSSNSGANVLTF | TGCGCCAGCAGCTCTTCTAACTCTGGGGCCAACGTCCTGACTTTC
. | TRBJ2-2 | TRBV4-1 | . | CASSQESSPGELFF | TGCGCCAGCAGCCAAGAGAGTTCCCCCGGGGAGCTGTTTTTT
. | TRBJ1-1 | TRBV6-5 | . | CASSYQGGDTEAFF | TGTGCCAGCAGTTACCAGGGCGGCGACACTGAAGCTTTCTTT
. | TRBJ2-2 | TRBV6-6 | . | CASSLPHPGGELFF | TGTGCCAGCAGTCTACCCCATCCGGGCGGGGAGCTGTTTTTT
. | TRBJ2-1 | TRBV29-1 | . | CSVDGWSHNEQFF | TGCAGCGTTGACGGCTGGAGCCACAATGAGCAGTTCTTC
. | TRBJ2-2 | TRBV7-9 | . | CASSFPQTGELFF | TGTGCCAGCAGCTTCCCACAGACCGGGGAGCTGTTTTTT
. | TRBJ2-2 | TRBV5-1 | . | CASSLKVGDTHTGELFF | TGCGCCAGCAGCTTGAAGGTTGGGGACACCCACACCGGGGAGCTGTTTTTT
TRBD1 | TRBJ2-3 | TRBV27 | . | CASSPDRGQVDTQYF | TGTGCCAGCAGTCCGGACAGGGGGCAAGTGGATACGCAGTATTTT
. | TRBJ1-1 | TRBV18 | . | CASSPGGPEAFF | TGTGCCAGCTCACCGGGGGGGCCTGAAGCTTTCTTT
. | TRBJ2-7 | TRBV2 | . | CASTGERVEQYF | TGTGCCAGCACAGGGGAAAGGGTCGAGCAGTACTTC
. | TRBJ2-3 | TRBV27 | . | CASSPGFYPQYF | TGTGCCAGCAGCCCCGGGTTTTATCCTCAGTATTTT
TRBD1 | TRBJ1-4 | TRBV6-1 | . | CAGQGGREKLFF | TGTGCCGGACAGGGAGGGCGTGAAAAACTGTTTTTT
TRBD1 | TRBJ1-1 | TRBV19 | . | CASSLSDRDTEAFF | TGTGCCAGTTCTCTATCGGACAGGGACACTGAAGCTTTCTTT
TRBD1 | TRBJ2-4 | TRBV27 | . | CASSLNSGTVKNIQYF | TGTGCCAGCAGTCTTAACTCCGGGACAGTTAAAAACATTCAGTACTTC
. | TRBJ2-4 | TRBV19 | . | CAILSTENLGLYKNIQYF | TGTGCCATCCTCTCCACCGAAAACCTGGGACTGTACAAAAACATTCAGTACTTC
TRBD2 | TRBJ2-1 | TRBV5-1 | once | CASSLSGTSGRANEQFF | TGCGCCAGCAGCTTATCTGGGACTAGCGGGAGGGCCAATGAGCAGTTCTTC
TRBD1 | TRBJ1-5 | TRBV2 | . | CASSRDRAPNQPQHF | TGTGCCAGCAGTCGGGACAGGGCCCCCAATCAGCCCCAGCATTTT
TRBD2 | TRBJ2-3 | TRBV6-1 | . | CASSERGGSTDTQYF | TGTGCCAGCAGTGAAAGGGGAGGGAGCACAGATACGCAGTATTTT
. | TRBJ1-5 | TRBV27 | . | CASSLTRTPNQPQHF | TGTGCCAGCAGTCTCACCCGGACACCTAATCAGCCCCAGCATTTT
TRBD2 | TRBJ2-7 | TRBV4-1 | . | CASSQRQAGGSVGEQYF | TGCGCCAGCAGCCAACGTCAAGCGGGAGGGTCCGTGGGCGAGCAGTACTTC
. | TRBJ2-3 | TRBV13 | . | CASSLTSIDTQYF | TGTGCCAGCAGCTTGACTAGTATCGATACGCAGTATTTT